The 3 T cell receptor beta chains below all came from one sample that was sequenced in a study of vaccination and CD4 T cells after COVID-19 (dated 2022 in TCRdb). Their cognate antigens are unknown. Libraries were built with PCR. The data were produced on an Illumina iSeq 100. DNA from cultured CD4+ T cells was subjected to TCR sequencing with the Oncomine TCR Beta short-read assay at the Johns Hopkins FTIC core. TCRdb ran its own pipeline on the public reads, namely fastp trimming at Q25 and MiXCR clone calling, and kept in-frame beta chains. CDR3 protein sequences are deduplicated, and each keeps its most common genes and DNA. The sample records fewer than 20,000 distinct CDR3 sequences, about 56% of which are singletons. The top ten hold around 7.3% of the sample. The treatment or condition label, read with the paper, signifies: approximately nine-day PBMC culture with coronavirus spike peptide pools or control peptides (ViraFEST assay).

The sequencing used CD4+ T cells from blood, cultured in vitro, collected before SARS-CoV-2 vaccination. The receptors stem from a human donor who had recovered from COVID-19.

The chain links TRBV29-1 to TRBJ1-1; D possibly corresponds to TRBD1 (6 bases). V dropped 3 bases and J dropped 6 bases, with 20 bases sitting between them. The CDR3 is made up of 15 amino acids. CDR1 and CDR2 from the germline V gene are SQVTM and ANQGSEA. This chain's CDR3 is CSVETGGGFNPEAFF. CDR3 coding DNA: TGCAGCGTTGAGACCGGAGGGGGGTTTAACCCTGAAGCTTTCTTT.

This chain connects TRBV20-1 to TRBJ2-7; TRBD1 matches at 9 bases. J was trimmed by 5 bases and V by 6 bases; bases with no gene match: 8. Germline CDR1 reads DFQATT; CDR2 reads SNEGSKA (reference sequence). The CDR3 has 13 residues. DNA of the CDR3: TGCAGTGCCGCCCGGGACAGGGAGGACGAGCAGTACTTC. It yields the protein CSAARDREDEQYF.

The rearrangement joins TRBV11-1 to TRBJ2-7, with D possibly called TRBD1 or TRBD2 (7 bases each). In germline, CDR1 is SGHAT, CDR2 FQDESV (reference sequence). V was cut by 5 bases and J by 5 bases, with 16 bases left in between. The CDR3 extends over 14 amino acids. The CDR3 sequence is CASSLPGGAHEQYF. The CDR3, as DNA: TGTGCCAGCAGCCTCCCAGGGGGGGCGCACGAGCAGTACTTC.